These 17 T cell receptor beta chains originate from one sample sequenced in a study of cytomegalovirus exposure and HLA in healthy donors (dated by TCRdb to 2015 to 2018). The method was the immunoSEQ multiplex PCR assay. For the multiplex PCR, a mixture combining 60 forward primers for TCR Vbeta segments and 13 reverse primers for TCR Jbeta segments was used. Entries here come from immuneACCESS through TCRdb and include only in-frame sequences with V and J called. Some clones fail to appear in such tables; in the studies checked, an unresolved V gene covers under half of the shortfall, and the cause of the remainder is unknown. This sample lists over 150,000 clones; 84% were detected once. The top ten clones comprise less than 0.4% of the sample. The sequencing input was PBMCs. These receptors came from a boy between 2 and 15 years old in good health and CMV-seronegative.

In DNA, the CDR3 is TGCGCCAGCCGGCGGGAGGGCTCTTCCTACAATGAGCAGTTCTTC. Its translation: CASRREGSSYNEQFF. This chain connects TRBV5-1 to TRBJ2-1; 9 nucleotides align to TRBD2. The CDR3 totals 15 residues. CDR1 is SGHRS, CDR2 YFSETQ, per germline. With 7 bases clipped from V and 1 base from J, the junction kept 6 bases outside the gene matches.

As concerns this clone: One end of the junction does not line up with germline, which may come from a read error. The chain links TRBV7-8 to TRBJ2-1; unclear D gene. CDR3 length: 11 residues. The germline CDR1 and CDR2 sequences are SGHVS and FQNEAQ. In DNA, the CDR3 is TGTGCCTGCAGAACGCTAGTAGCGCAGTTCTTC. Protein product: CACRTLVAQFF.

The chain joins TRBV9 to TRBJ2-1; 11 bases align to TRBD2. Unmatched junction bases numbered 9, after V lost 4 bases and J lost 9 bases. Germline values: CDR1 SGDLS, CDR2 YYNGEE. CDR3 length equals 15 residues. The CDR3 sequence: CASSPSSGRRSEQFF. The CDR3 DNA follows: TGTGCCAGCAGCCCTTCTAGCGGGAGGCGAAGTGAGCAGTTCTTC.

V is TRBV5-1 and J is TRBJ2-3; the D gene is possibly TRBD1 (5 bases). Trimming left V 1 base short and J 11 bases short, with 14 bases between. Germline loops: CDR1 SGHRS, CDR2 YFSETQ. CDR3 size: 13 residues. The CDR3 DNA reads as TGCGCCAGCAGCTTGTCGCGACAGCGCGGGCAGTATTTT. As protein: CASSLSRQRGQYF. Based on the CDR3 plus reference TRBV5-1 and TRBJ2-3, the full variable domain is KAGVTQTPRYLIKTRGQQVTLSCSPISGHRSVSWYQQTPGQGLQFLFEYFSETQRNKGNFPGRFSGRQFSNSRSEMNVSTLELGDSALYLCASSLSRQRGQYFGPGTRLTVL.

The chain is built from TRBV2 and TRBJ2-7; possibly TRBD2 for D (6 bases). V was clipped by 2 bases and J by 6 bases, with 14 bases between them. CDR1 is SNHLY, CDR2 FYNNEI, per germline. The CDR3 is 14 amino acids. CDR3 in DNA: TGTGCCAGCAGTGAATTGGCGACAGCGGGCGAGCAGTACTTC. It specifies CASSELATAGEQYF.

V usage is TRBV19 and J usage is TRBJ1-5; no firm D call. V shed 10 bases and J shed 2 bases, with 12 bases lying between them. The CDR3 extends over 13 amino acids. The germline CDR1 and CDR2 sequences are LNHDA and SQIVND (reference sequence). CDR3 DNA sequence: TGTGCCACCGCTGGGAGGGGCAATCAGCCCCAGCATTTT. Its translation: CATAGRGNQPQHF. Variable domain in full (rest from reference TRBV19 and TRBJ1-5): DGGITQSPKYLFRKEGQNVTLSCEQNLNHDAMYWYRQDPGQGLRLIYYSQIVNDFQKGDIAEGYSVSREKKESFPLTVTSAQKNPTAFYLCATAGRGNQPQHFGDGTRLSIL.

The chain recombines TRBV21-1 with TRBJ2-7; the table assigns TRBD1, which was not confirmed against the DNA. TRBV21-1 is a listed pseudogene. The length of the CDR3 is 20 residues. CDR3 DNA sequence: TGTGCCAGCAGCAGACAGGGGGCGAGGGTGTCAGCGCCACAGCGTAACGAGCAGTACTTC. Protein product: CASSRQGARVSAPQRNEQYF.

The chain links TRBV6-5 to TRBJ1-1; 8 positions match TRBD1. Germline V gene sequence: CDR1 MNHEY, CDR2 SVGAGI. The CDR3 sequence is 14 residues long. Trimming removed 4 bases from V and 4 bases from J; junction bases left unmatched: 5. CDR3 loop: CASSLTGVLTEAFF. In DNA form, the CDR3 reads TGTGCCAGCAGTTTGACAGGGGTTCTCACTGAAGCTTTCTTT.

This chain uses TRBV27 with TRBJ1-1, with no clear D. Trimming took off 2 bases at V and 0 bases at J, with 13 bases between the two ends. The CDR3 has 16 residues. From germline, CDR1 is MNHEY and CDR2 SMNVEV (reference sequence). CDR3: CASSLSPGRMNTEAFF. The CDR3 DNA reads as TGTGCCAGCAGTTTAAGTCCAGGTAGAATGAACACTGAAGCTTTCTTT.

The V call is TRBV18, the J call TRBJ2-7; D possibly corresponds to TRBD2 (6 bases). Germline V gives CDR1 KGHSH, CDR2 LQKENI. This CDR3 contains 13 residues. Trimming removed 2 bases from V and 7 bases from J, with 12 bases in between. This CDR3 reads CASSPDGGREQYF. The DNA for the CDR3 is TGTGCCAGCTCACCAGATGGAGGGAGGGAGCAGTACTTC.

The chain joins TRBV7-8 to TRBJ2-3, with a possible D match to TRBD2 (7 bases). The CDR3 spans 16 residues. CDR1 SGHVS and CDR2 FQNEAQ come from the germline V gene. Between the trimmed V and J ends, which lost 1 base and 1 base, there was a span of 12 bases. For the CDR3, the DNA is TGTGCCAGCAGCTTAGTGCAGGGGAGGGGCACAGATACGCAGTATTTT. As protein: CASSLVQGRGTDTQYF.

The chain carries TRBV18 and TRBJ2-7; 7 positions agree with TRBD2. After removal of 1 base from V and 2 bases from J, the junction contained 2 bases not matched to a gene. Germline CDR1 reads KGHSH; CDR2 reads LQKENI. The CDR3 spans 14 residues. Written as DNA, the CDR3 is TGTGCCAGCTCACCACGGGAGGGAACCTACGAGCAGTACTTC. It encodes CASSPREGTYEQYF.

This clone has a handful of counts. The chain has TRBV6-1 and TRBJ2-1; 12 bases line up with TRBD2. CDR3 length: 15 amino acids. V shed 2 bases, J shed 4 bases, and the junction held 0 bases outside the gene matches. Germline CDR1 reads MNHNS; CDR2 reads SASEGT. The CDR3 DNA sequence: TGTGCCAGCAGTGAACTAGCGGGAGGGTACAATGAGCAGTTCTTC. Protein product: CASSELAGGYNEQFF.

In DNA, the CDR3 is TGCGCCAGCAGCCGACCAGGGGCGAACACAGATACGCAGTATTTT. It codes for CASSRPGANTDTQYF. This chain uses TRBV5-1 with TRBJ2-3, with D possibly matching TRBD1 (6 bases). V was cut by 4 bases and J by 2 bases, with 14 bases left in between. The germline V gene encodes CDR1 SGHRS and CDR2 YFSETQ. The CDR3 has 15 amino acids.

The J gene is TRBJ2-7, the V gene TRBV5-4, with TRBD1 as a possible D gene (5 bases). V lost 4 bases and J lost 3, with 11 bases in between. The CDR3 runs to 13 residues. The germline gives CDR1 SGHNT, CDR2 YYREEE (reference sequence). This chain's CDR3 is CASSKDSLYEQYF. The CDR3 region has the DNA TGTGCCAGCAGCAAAGACAGTCTCTACGAGCAGTACTTC.

The chain couples TRBV19 to TRBJ2-7, with TRBD1 matching 9 bases. The CDR3 is 14 amino acids. Germline V gene lookup returns CDR1 LNHDA and CDR2 SQIVND (reference sequence). J was trimmed by 5 bases and V by 3 bases; bases with no gene match: 5. CDR3 in DNA: TGTGCCAGTAGTATGGGGACAGGGCCAAACGAGCAGTACTTC. This translates into CASSMGTGPNEQYF.

The rearrangement links TRBV7-9 to TRBJ2-5, with D tentatively TRBD2 (5 bases). Per the germline V gene, CDR1 is SEHNR and CDR2 is FQNEAQ (reference sequence). Trimming took 4 bases from V and 0 from J, leaving 6 bases between them. CDR3 length: 13 amino acids. The CDR3 coding sequence is TGTGCCAGCAGCTCGGACTACCAAGAGACCCAGTACTTC. It codes for CASSSDYQETQYF.